This T cell receptor (beta chain) was identified during a study of cytomegalovirus exposure and HLA in healthy donors (dated by TCRdb to the late 2010s). A note on the overall study: An earlier analysis of some 550 of the donors reported 250 to 350 Gb of sequence data and approximately 110 million unique TCR beta sequences from 150 million to 200 million T cells. The study was designed to test whether signatures of past pathogen exposure could be identified by cataloging public T cell receptors. The number of donors typed differed by locus, with 629-630 for A, B, C, DRB1 and DQB1, more than 500 for DQA1, 600 to 610 for DPA1, and approximately 470 for DPB1. To decide whether each TCR beta V gene segment behaved as functional or pseudogenic, an earlier analysis of nearly 600 of the donors relied on high-throughput TCR beta sequencing. In addition to the first cohort of around 670 subjects, a separate validation cohort of 120 different subjects was used. Among the roughly 400 genotyped donors, around 81% belonged to the genetic ancestry cluster associated with self-reported Caucasian donors. An early release covering 550 to 700 HLA-typed donors comprised roughly 300 gigabases of sequencing data and 85 million or so unique TCR sequences. Among approximately 370 genotyped donors of the cohort, an average of roughly 230,000 unique TCR beta nucleotide sequences was sequenced per donor, of which approximately 18% were non-productive. The later analysis used no new phenotypic data to find candidate immune exposures, relying instead on TCR beta sequences and their occurrence across donors. The study profiled the T cell repertoires of hundreds of subjects by immunosequencing and related them to cytomegalovirus serostatus. To study patterns of TCR occurrence, a later analysis re-analyzed previously published TCR beta repertoires from 550 to 800 donors and added high-resolution HLA genotyping. Every repertoire in the discovery cohort had been generated on one and the same sequencing platform. HLA typing included class I and class II loci at four-digit resolution. To predict cytomegalovirus infection status, the study combined high-throughput TCR immunosequencing, statistical association of individual TCRs with disease status, and machine learning. In a later genetic analysis, genome-wide SNP genotypes for about 65% of the 666 donors were used, and that subset was treated as a discovery cohort. Four to six DR-DQ haplotypes were handled as single units for association and clustering, since linkage in the cohort was strong. Alongside the repertoire data, information on donor age, sex, ethnicity and CMV serostatus was compiled.

Library construction relied on the immunoSEQ multiplex PCR assay. The multiplex PCR relied on a mix of 60 forward primers for TCR Vbeta segments and 13 reverse primers for TCR Jbeta segments. A multiplex PCR assay on genomic DNA amplified the CDR3 region of rearranged TCR beta genes. On the Illumina HiSeq System, the amplified TCR beta libraries were sequenced as 87-base-pair reads. Under the source paper's analysis protocol: A later analysis tallied roughly 80 million unique TCR beta chains across the 610 or so repertoires, and approximately 12 million of those chains were shared by two or more donors. To remove PCR and sequencing errors, raw reads were error-corrected and collapsed into unique sequences using a nearest-neighbor algorithm that merged closely related sequences. To assign V, D and J gene segments, CDR3 sequences were aligned to IMGT reference sequences. Each retained sequence needed at least a six-nucleotide match to both a V gene segment and a J gene segment. Rearrangements were classified as productive when the CDR3 lacked stop codons and remained in frame with V and J, and all other rearrangements were classified as non-productive. CDR3 was defined according to IMGT convention as the region running from the second conserved V-encoded cysteine to the conserved J-encoded phenylalanine. In an earlier analysis of around 640 of the donors, sequences lacking an unambiguous match to a single V gene segment were excluded. An earlier analysis of some 610 of the donors called V segments functional above 56.7% productive rearrangements and segregating when the between-donor standard deviation exceeded 5%. A statistical classification framework was developed to diagnose cytomegalovirus status using the catalog of TCR beta chain sequences. A later analysis assigned V and J genes by comparing TCR nucleotide sequences with IMGT/GENE-DB human TR gene sequences. The TCRdist pipeline was used in a later analysis to assign CDR3 sequences and most-parsimonious VDJ recombination scenarios. A later analysis defined each TCR beta chain by its CDR3 amino acid sequence plus V-gene family, and excluded reads lacking a unique V-gene family. In a later analysis, approximately 590 highly shared, low-generation-probability nucleotide sequences were removed to address suspected cross-contamination and a sequencing artifact. A later analysis calculated a clonal expansion index for each public chain from normalized within-repertoire ranks of inferred template counts. In a later analysis, generation probabilities were computed with a VDJ recombination model fitted to out-of-frame rearrangements, and the resulting probabilities were checked against IGoR. Hypergeometric tests were used in a later analysis to score TCR-TCR, TCR-HLA and TCR-CMV co-occurrence, with a repertoire-size bias correction applied to the TCR pairs. A later analysis estimated false discovery rates by permuting HLA or CMV assignments 20 times. A later analysis grouped co-occurring TCRs with DBSCAN, adding TCRdist sequence similarity when clustering within HLA-allele-positive subsets. Repertoires with fewer than 30,000 or more than 120,000 public chains, plus five repertoires with anomalous nucleotide sharing, were excluded from co-occurrence clustering. In TCRdb, the immuneACCESS table is reduced to in-frame sequences with V and J assigned. These tables do not hold every clone; where another copy was compared, an unresolved V gene accounts for under half, and the others remain unexplained. For V, J and clone size, that table is used; D and trimming come from the DNA. The sample table contains fewer than 130,000 clones; only one count was recorded for 76% of them. Under 15% of the sample rests with the top ten.

In total, approximately 610 healthy bone marrow donors made up the cohort. All cohort members were sampled while nominally healthy, although unrecorded immune exposures were likely present. The donor tested CMV seropositive, placing the donor among the 250 to 350 seropositive members of the cohort. A peripheral blood sample was provided by each donor, and peripheral blood mononuclear cells were used for TCR beta sequencing. Genomic DNA extraction from the blood cell samples was performed with the Qiagen DNeasy Blood Extraction Kit. This clone was seen more than once but under ten times. Its antigen target is currently unknown. No base-level quality is on record; no much larger clone is a single base apart. Study-wide findings and limitations: According to a later analysis, TCR association rates differed among HLA loci, with DRB1 alleles showing the most associated TCRs and HLA-C alleles showing the fewest. A later analysis associated 15,000 to 20,000 TCR beta sequences with specific HLA alleles at a false discovery rate of 0.05. In a later analysis, HLA-associated TCR beta chains were found to be more clonally expanded and to have lower generation probabilities than equally common non-associated chains. In a later genetic analysis, a missense DCLRE1C variant was associated with V-gene and J-gene trimming of TCR beta chains, and the association was replicated in an independent cohort. Compared with the approximately 710-donor mean, donors in an Asian-associated ancestry cluster had fewer N-insertions in productive TCRs, according to a later genetic analysis. Because HLA typing was unavailable for some donors at each locus, only the typed subset was used in association tests. A later analysis reported that several top co-occurrence clusters appeared linked to parvovirus B19, influenza, CMV and Epstein-Barr virus. In the study, around 150 TCR beta chains were listed as associated with cytomegalovirus. Most TCR sequences were seen in very few donors, while some public TCRs were found in many individuals. The earlier analysis of approximately 560 of the donors excluded over 15 rarely observed V segments, including chromosome 9 orphons, because counts were too low. Assigning TCR associations to individual alleles was difficult when HLA alleles, especially DR and DQ, strongly co-occurred. The classifier was reported to diagnose cytomegalovirus status with high specificity and sensitivity in both the original cohort and the validation cohort. CMV serostatus was the only immune exposure information available for the cohort. A cluster of highly shared sequence variants was judged likely to be a technical artifact of the sequencing pipeline. Sequencing depth was assumed to be roughly uniform across donors in the presence/absence analyses, though that assumption may not hold. The authors suggested that the approach could potentially be extended to other disease states and immunological phenotypes. In vitro tests confirmed that a few of the cytomegalovirus-associated TCR beta chains recognize cytomegalovirus antigens. According to a later analysis, most CMV-associated TCR beta chains appeared to be HLA-restricted, and the HLA associations seemed to be driven largely by CMV exposure. In this cohort, only TCR beta chains were sequenced, and detectable features were limited by the absence of alpha or paired-chain data. A further reported finding was that TCR beta sequences accurately predicted the HLA-A and HLA-B alleles for most subjects in the first cohort. An earlier analysis of some 590 of the donors showed that most TCR beta V segments appeared in productive rearrangements either about 87% or about 30% of the time, which broadly matched IMGT annotations. Linkage disequilibrium might explain the correlated functional status among segregating V segments, but an unknown experimental factor could not be excluded.

The sequenced sample was PBMCs. The receptor was isolated from a man aged 30-40 years in good health and CMV-seropositive.

The DNA sequence reads TGTGCCAGCAGTCAGAGACAGGGGTCTGAAGCTTTCTTT. Translated, it gives CASSQRQGSEAFF. This chain joins TRBV6-5 to TRBJ1-1, with TRBD1 identical over 8 junction bases. Spanning cysteine to phenylalanine, the CDR3 consists of 13 amino acids. Of all the DNA, just the CDR3 is kept, 39 bases in frame from base 1. V is trimmed back by 5 bases and J by 6 bases, and the junction contains 5 bases that no gene match accounts for. CDR1 MNHEY and CDR2 SVGAGI were looked up in the germline V gene.